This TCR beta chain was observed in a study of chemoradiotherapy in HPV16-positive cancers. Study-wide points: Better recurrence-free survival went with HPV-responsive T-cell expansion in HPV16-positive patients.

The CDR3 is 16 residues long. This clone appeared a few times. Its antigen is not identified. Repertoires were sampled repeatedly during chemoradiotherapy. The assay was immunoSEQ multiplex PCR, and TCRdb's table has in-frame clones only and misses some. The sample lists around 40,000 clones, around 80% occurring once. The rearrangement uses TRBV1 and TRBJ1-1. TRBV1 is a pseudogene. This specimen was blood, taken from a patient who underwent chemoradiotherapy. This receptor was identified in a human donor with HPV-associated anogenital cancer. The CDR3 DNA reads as TGCACCAGCAGGTACTTAGCGGACACCTTGAACACTGAAGCTTTCTTT. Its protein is CTSRYLADTLNTEAFF.